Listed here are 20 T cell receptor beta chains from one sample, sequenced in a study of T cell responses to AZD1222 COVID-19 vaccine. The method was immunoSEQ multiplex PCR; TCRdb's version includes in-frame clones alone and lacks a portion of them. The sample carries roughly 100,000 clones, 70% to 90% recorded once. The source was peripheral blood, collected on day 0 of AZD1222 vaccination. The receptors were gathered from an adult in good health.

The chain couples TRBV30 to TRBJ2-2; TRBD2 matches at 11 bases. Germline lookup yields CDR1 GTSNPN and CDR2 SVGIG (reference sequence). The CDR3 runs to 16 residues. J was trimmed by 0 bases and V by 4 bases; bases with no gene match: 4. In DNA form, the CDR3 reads TGTGCCTGGATTGAGACTAGCGGGACGAACACCGGGGAGCTGTTTTTT. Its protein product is CAWIETSGTNTGELFF. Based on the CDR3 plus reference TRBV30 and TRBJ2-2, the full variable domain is SQTIHQWPATLVQPVGSPLSLECTVEGTSNPNLYWYRQAAGRGLQLLFYSVGIGQISSEVPQNLSASRPQDRQFILSSKKLLLSDSGFYLCAWIETSGTNTGELFFGEGSRLTVL.

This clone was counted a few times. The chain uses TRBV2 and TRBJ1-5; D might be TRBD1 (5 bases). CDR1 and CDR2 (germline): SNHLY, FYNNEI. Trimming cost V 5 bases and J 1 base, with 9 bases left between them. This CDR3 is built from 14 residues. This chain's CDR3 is CASSQGRSNQPQHF. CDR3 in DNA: TGTGCCAGCAGTCAGGGTAGGAGCAATCAGCCCCAGCATTTT.

CDR3: CASSLEQSNYGYTF. CDR3 DNA: TGTGCCAGCAGCTTAGAGCAGTCTAACTATGGCTACACCTTC. The chain employs TRBV7-9 and TRBJ1-2; the D is unclear. Trimming took 1 base from V and 0 from J, leaving 6 bases between them. Germline values: CDR1 SEHNR, CDR2 FQNEAQ (reference sequence). The CDR3 extends over 14 amino acids.

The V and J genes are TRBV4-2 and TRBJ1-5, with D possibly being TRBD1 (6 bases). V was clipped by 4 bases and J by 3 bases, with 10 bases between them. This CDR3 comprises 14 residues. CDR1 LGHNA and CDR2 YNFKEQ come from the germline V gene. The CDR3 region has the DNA TGTGCCAGCAGCCCCACAGGGCTCAATCAGCCCCAGCATTTT. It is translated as CASSPTGLNQPQHF.

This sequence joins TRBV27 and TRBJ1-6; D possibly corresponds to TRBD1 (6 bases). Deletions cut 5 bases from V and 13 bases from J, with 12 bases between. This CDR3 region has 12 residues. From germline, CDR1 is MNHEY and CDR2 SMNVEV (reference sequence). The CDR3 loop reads CASSTQGLPLHF. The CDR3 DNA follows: TGTGCCAGCAGTACACAGGGCCTTCCCCTCCACTTT.

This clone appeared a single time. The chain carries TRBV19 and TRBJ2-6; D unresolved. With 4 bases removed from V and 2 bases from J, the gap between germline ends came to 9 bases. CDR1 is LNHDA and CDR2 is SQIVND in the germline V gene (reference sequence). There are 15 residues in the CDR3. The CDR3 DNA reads TGTGCCAGTAGTACCCCCGGTGCTGGGGCCAACGTCCTGACTTTC. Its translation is CASSTPGAGANVLTF.

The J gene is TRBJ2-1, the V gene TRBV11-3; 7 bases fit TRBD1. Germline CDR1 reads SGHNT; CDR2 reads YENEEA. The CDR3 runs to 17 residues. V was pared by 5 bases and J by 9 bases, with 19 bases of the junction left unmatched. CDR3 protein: CASSAATGQLISSEQFF. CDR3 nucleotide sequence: TGTGCCAGCAGCGCCGCAACGGGACAGCTGATTTCGAGTGAGCAGTTCTTC.

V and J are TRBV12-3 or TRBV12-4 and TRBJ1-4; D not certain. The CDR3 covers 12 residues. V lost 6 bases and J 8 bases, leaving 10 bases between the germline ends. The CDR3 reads CASSPYREKLFF. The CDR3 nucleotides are TGTGCCAGCAGCCCTTACCGCGAAAAACTGTTTTTT.

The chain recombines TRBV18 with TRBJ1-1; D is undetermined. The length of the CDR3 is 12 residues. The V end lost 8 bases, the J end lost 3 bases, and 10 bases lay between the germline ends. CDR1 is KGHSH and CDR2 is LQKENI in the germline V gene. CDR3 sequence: CASVASDTEAFF. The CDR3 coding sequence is TGTGCCAGCGTGGCCAGTGACACTGAAGCTTTCTTT. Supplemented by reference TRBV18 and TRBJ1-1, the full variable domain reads NAGVMQNPRHLVRRRGQEARLRCSPMKGHSHVYWYRQLPEEGLKFMVYLQKENIIDESGMPKERFSAEFPKEGPSILRIQQVVRGDSAAYFCASVASDTEAFFGQGTRLTVV.

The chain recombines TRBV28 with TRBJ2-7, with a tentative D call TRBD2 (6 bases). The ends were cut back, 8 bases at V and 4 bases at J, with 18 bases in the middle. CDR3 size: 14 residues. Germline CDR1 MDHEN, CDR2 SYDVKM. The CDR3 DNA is TGTGCCAGCCGCTCCGGGACTCCGGGTTACGAGCAGTACTTC. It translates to CASRSGTPGYEQYF. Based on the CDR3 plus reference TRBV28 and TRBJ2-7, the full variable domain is DVKVTQSSRYLVKRTGEKVFLECVQDMDHENMFWYRQDPGLGLRLIYFSYDVKMKEKGDIPEGYSVSREKKERFSLILESASTNQTSMYLCASRSGTPGYEQYFGPGTRLTVT.

Here the CDR3 reads CASSQRGALIGEAFF. Written as DNA, the CDR3 is TGTGCCAGCAGCCAGAGAGGGGCTTTGATCGGAGAAGCTTTCTTT. The J gene is TRBJ1-1, the V gene TRBV7-9, with D maybe TRBD1 (5 bases). Germline lookup yields CDR1 SEHNR and CDR2 FQNEAQ (reference sequence). The CDR3 runs to 15 residues. Trimming shortened V by 5 bases and J by 8 bases, and 21 bases separated the two germline ends.

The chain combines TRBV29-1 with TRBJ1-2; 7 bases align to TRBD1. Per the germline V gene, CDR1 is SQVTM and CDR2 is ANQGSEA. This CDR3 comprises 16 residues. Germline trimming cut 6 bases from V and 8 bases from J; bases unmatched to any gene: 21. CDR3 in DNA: TGCAGCGTCCTGAGGTTTGGCAGGGGGATTTCAGGAGGCTACACCTTC. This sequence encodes CSVLRFGRGISGGYTF.

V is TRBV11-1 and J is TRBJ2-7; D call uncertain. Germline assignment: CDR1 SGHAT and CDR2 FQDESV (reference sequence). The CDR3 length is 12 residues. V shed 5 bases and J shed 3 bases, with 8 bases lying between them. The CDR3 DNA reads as TGTGCCAGCAGCCTAAACAACTACGAGCAGTACTTC. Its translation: CASSLNNYEQYF. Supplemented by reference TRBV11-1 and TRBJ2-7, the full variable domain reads EAEVAQSPRYKITEKSQAVAFWCDPISGHATLYWYRQILGQGPELLVQFQDESVVDDSQLPKDRFSAERLKGVDSTLKIQPAELGDSAMYLCASSLNNYEQYFGPGTRLTVT.

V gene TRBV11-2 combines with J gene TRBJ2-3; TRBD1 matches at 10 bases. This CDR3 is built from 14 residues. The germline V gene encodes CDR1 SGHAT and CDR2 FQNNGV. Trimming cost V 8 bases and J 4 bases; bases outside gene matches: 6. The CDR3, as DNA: TGTGCCAGCGGGGACAGGGGTTTCGCAGATACGCAGTATTTT. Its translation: CASGDRGFADTQYF.

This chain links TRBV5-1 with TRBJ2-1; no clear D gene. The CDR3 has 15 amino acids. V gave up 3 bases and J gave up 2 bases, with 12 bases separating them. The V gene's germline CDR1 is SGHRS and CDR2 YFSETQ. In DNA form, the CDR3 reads TGCGCCAGCAGCTCCGAAGGTCCGCCCTACAATGAGCAGTTCTTC. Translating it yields CASSSEGPPYNEQFF. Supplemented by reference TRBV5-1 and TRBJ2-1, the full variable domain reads KAGVTQTPRYLIKTRGQQVTLSCSPISGHRSVSWYQQTPGQGLQFLFEYFSETQRNKGNFPGRFSGRQFSNSRSEMNVSTLELGDSALYLCASSSEGPPYNEQFFGPGTRLTVL.

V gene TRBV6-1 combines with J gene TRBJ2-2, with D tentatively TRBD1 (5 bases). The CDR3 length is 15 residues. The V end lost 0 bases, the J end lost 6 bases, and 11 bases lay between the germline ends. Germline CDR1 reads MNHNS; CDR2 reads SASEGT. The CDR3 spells CASSEARTFPGELFF. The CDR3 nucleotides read TGTGCCAGCAGTGAAGCGCGGACATTCCCCGGGGAGCTGTTTTTT.

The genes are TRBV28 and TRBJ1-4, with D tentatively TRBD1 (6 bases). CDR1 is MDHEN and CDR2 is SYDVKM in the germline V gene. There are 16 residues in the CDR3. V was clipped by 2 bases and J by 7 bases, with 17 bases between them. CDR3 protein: CASSLGTGAEGEKLFF. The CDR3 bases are TGTGCCAGCAGTTTAGGGACGGGGGCAGAAGGTGAAAAACTGTTTTTT.

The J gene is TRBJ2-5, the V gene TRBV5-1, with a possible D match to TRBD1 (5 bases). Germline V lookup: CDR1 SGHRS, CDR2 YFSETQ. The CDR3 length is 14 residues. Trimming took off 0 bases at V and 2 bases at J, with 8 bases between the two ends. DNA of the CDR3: TGCGCCAGCAGCTTGGGGACAAGACAAGAGACCCAGTACTTC. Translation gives CASSLGTRQETQYF.

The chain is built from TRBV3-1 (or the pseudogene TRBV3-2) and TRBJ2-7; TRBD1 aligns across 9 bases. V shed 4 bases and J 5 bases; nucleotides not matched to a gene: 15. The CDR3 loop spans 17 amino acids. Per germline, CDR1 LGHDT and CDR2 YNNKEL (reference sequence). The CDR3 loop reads CASSPFGTGGKSHEQYF. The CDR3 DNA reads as TGTGCCAGCAGCCCTTTCGGAACAGGGGGCAAATCGCACGAGCAGTACTTC.

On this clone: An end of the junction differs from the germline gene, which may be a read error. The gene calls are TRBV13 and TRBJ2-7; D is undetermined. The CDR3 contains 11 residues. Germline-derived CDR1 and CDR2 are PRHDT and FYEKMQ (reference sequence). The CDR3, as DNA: TGTGCCAGCAGTTTCTCCTCCGAGCAGTACTTC. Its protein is CASSFSSEQYF.